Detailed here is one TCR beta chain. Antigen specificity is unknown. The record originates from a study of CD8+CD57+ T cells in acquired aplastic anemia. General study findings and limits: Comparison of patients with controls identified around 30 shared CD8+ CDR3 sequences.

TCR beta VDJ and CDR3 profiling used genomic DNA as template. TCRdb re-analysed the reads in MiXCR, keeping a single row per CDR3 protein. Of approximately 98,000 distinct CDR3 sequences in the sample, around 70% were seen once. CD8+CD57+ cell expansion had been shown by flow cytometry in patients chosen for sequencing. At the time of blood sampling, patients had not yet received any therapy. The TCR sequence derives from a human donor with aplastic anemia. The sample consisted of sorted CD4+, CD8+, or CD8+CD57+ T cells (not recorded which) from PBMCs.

The CDR3 DNA reads TGCAGTGCTCCAACAGGGGGCGGAGAGACCCAGTACTTC. As protein: CSAPTGGGETQYF. The chain couples TRBV20-1 to TRBJ2-5; 9 bases fit TRBD1. There are 13 residues in the CDR3. Germline loops: CDR1 DFQATT, CDR2 SNEGSKA (reference sequence). The ends lost 5 bases at V and 4 bases at J; junction bases unmatched: 5.